Listed below are T cell receptor beta chains from one sample, sequenced in a study of CD8 T cells in Susac syndrome. MiXCR, run by TCRdb on the immunoSEQ multiplex PCR reads, gives a single entry per CDR3 protein. This table has about 250,000 distinct CDR3 sequences, around 93% appearing once. Sample: CD4+ T cells from PBMCs. Receptor source: a human donor with multiple sclerosis. Both conserved end residues are part of each CDR3. A D gene is named only where the DNA matches it firmly. The size field is filled for only some rows; it gives once, few, many or a size class.

CDR3 length | J gene | D gene | V gene | clone size | CDR3 DNA | CDR3 protein
15 | TRBJ2-1 | - | TRBV5-4 | - | TGTGCCAGCAGCTCTGGACAGCCCTCCTACAATGAGCAGTTCTTC | CASSSGQPSYNEQFF
16 | TRBJ2-1 | - | TRBV6-1 | - | TGTGCCAGCAGCCGCGGACAGAGAACCTCCTACAATGAGCAGTTCTTC | CASSRGQRTSYNEQFF
15 | TRBJ1-5 | - | TRBV5-6 | - | TGTGCCAGCAGCTTGAGAGGCCGGAGCAATCAGCCCCAGCATTTT | CASSLRGRSNQPQHF
14 | TRBJ1-1 | - | TRBV29-1 | - | TGCAGCGTTGAAGATCAGGTCGGCAGGGCCCGAGCTTTCTTT | CSVEDQVGRARAFF
14 | TRBJ2-3 | - | TRBV12-3/TRBV12-4 | - | TGTGCCAGCAGTTTACGGGGGTTGGCAGATACGCAGTATTTT | CASSLRGLADTQYF
16 | TRBJ2-1 | - | TRBV4-2 | - | TGTGCCAGCAGCCAAGAGCGGGATGTATCAGTATATGAGCAGTTCTTC | CASSQERDVSVYEQFF
15 | TRBJ1-6 | - | TRBV7-6 | - | TGTGCCAGCAGCCCTCGGACAGCGCTCCATTCACCCCTCCACTTT | CASSPRTALHSPLHF
15 | TRBJ2-4 | - | TRBV19 | - | TGTGCCAGTCATACAGGGTTCTTAGCCAAAAACATTCAGTACTTC | CASHTGFLAKNIQYF
13 | TRBJ2-1 | TRBD2 | TRBV29-1 | - | TGCAGCGTGGCGGGACTAGCGGAGAATGAGCAGTTCTTC | CSVAGLAENEQFF
12 | TRBJ2-5 | - | TRBV29-1 | - | TGCAGCTTATACAGGGTTCGGGAGACCCAGTACTTC | CSLYRVRETQYF
11 | TRBJ2-1 | - | TRBV24-1 | - | TGTGCCACCAGAAACACAAATGAGCAGTTCTTC | CATRNTNEQFF
12 | TRBJ1-4 | - | TRBV28 | - | TGTGCCAGCAGCCTCAGGGGAGAAAAACTGTTTTTT | CASSLRGEKLFF
13 | TRBJ1-2 | TRBD1 | TRBV12-3/TRBV12-4 | - | TGTCCCAGCAGTTTAGGGACAGAATCTGGCTACACCTTC | CPSSLGTESGYTF
13 | TRBJ1-2 | TRBD1 | TRBV19 | few | TGTGCCAGTAGAGGGGGACAGAACTATGGCTACACCTTC | CASRGGQNYGYTF
14 | TRBJ1-1 | - | TRBV5-4 | - | TGTGCCAGCAGCCCGCGAACGGACAACACTGAAGCTTTCTTT | CASSPRTDNTEAFF
13 | TRBJ2-1 | TRBD2 | TRBV3-1 | once | TGTGCCAGCAGCCAAGGACTAAGCGGGAGCCAGTTCTTC | CASSQGLSGSQFF
15 | TRBJ2-1 | TRBD2 | TRBV2 | once | TGTGCCAGCAGAGGAGGGACTAGCGGGGTTAATGAGCAGTTCTTC | CASRGGTSGVNEQFF
16 | TRBJ2-5 | - | TRBV15 | - | TGTGCCACCAGCAGAGATATGCGGGGACAGCAAGAGACCCAGTACTTC | CATSRDMRGQQETQYF
12 | TRBJ1-3 | - | TRBV20-1 | - | TGCAGTGCTAGACCACCGGGAAACACCATATATTTT | CSARPPGNTIYF
14 | TRBJ2-5 | TRBD2 | TRBV2 | - | TGTGCCAGCAGTGAAGTGCTAGCGGTTGAGACCCAGTACTTC | CASSEVLAVETQYF
16 | TRBJ1-5 | - | TRBV6-2/TRBV6-3 | - | TGTGCCAGCAGTTACTCTGATCGCAGGGGCAATCAGCCCCAGCATTTT | CASSYSDRRGNQPQHF
16 | TRBJ2-7 | TRBD1 | TRBV20-1 | - | TGCAGTGCTAGGAGGGGGACAGGGAGCACTCTAACCGAGCAGTACTTC | CSARRGTGSTLTEQYF
14 | TRBJ1-3 | - | TRBV19 | - | TGTGCCAGTAGTAATGTGTACTCTGGAAACACCATATATTTT | CASSNVYSGNTIYF
15 | TRBJ2-6 | - | TRBV2 | - | TGTGCCAGCAGTGTTAGGGCATCTGGGGCCAACGTCCTGACTTTC | CASSVRASGANVLTF
16 | TRBJ2-4 | - | TRBV5-1 | - | TGCGCCAGCAGCACCCCACAGGGGGGGAACAAAAACATTCAGTACTTC | CASSTPQGGNKNIQYF
15 | TRBJ1-6 | - | TRBV19 | - | TGTGCCAGTAGTGCCCGGGACACAAAGCATTCACCCCTCCACTTT | CASSARDTKHSPLHF
19 | TRBJ2-3 | - | TRBV19 | once | TGTGCCAGTAGCGGAACGACATTCCCTGCCCTCTTCAGCACAGATACGCAGTATTTT | CASSGTTFPALFSTDTQYF
19 | TRBJ1-5 | TRBD1 | TRBV10-3 | - | TGTGCCATCAGTGAGTCGTTGGGGACAGGGGTACTAAGGAATCAGCCCCAGCATTTT | CAISESLGTGVLRNQPQHF
14 | TRBJ2-1 | - | TRBV7-9 | - | TGTGCCAGCAGCTTAGCGGATCTCGGGGATGAGCAGTTCTTC | CASSLADLGDEQFF
13 | TRBJ2-5 | TRBD2 | TRBV3-1 | once | TGTGCCAGCAGCCACGGGGGGATTGAGACCCAGTACTTC | CASSHGGIETQYF
16 | TRBJ2-2 | - | TRBV7-9 | - | TGTGCCAGCAGCTTATTACTGGGTAGGGGAACCGGGGAGCTGTTTTTT | CASSLLLGRGTGELFF
14 | TRBJ1-3 | - | TRBV10-3 | - | TGTGCCATCAGAGACGGAGTCTCTGGAAACACCATATATTTT | CAIRDGVSGNTIYF
14 | TRBJ2-1 | TRBD2 | TRBV7-2 | - | TGTGCCAGCAGCTTCACTAGCGGGGGGAATGAGCAGTTCTTC | CASSFTSGGNEQFF
11 | TRBJ2-1 | TRBD1 | TRBV19 | - | TGTGCCAGCCTACAGGGGAGAGAGCAGTTCTTC | CASLQGREQFF
17 | TRBJ2-5 | - | TRBV12-3/TRBV12-4 | - | TGTGCCAGCAGTTTAGCGCTAACCTGGGGTGGTCAAGAGACCCAGTACTTC | CASSLALTWGGQETQYF
14 | TRBJ1-2 | - | TRBV9 | - | TGTGCCAGCAGCGTAGCCGGGGGTTGGGCTGGCTACACCTTC | CASSVAGGWAGYTF
15 | TRBJ2-1 | TRBD1 | TRBV5-1 | - | TGCGCCAGCCAGACAGGGTCCCCCATGTTCGATGAGCAGTTCTTC | CASQTGSPMFDEQFF
16 | TRBJ2-5 | TRBD1 | TRBV18 | - | TGTGCCAGCTCACCACTGGCTACGACAGGGAAAGAGACCCAGTACTTC | CASSPLATTGKETQYF
19 | TRBJ2-5 | - | TRBV11-2 | - | TGTGCCAGCAGCTTAGCTGTAGTTTGGGGCAAGCCGTACCAAGAGACCCAGTACTTC | CASSLAVVWGKPYQETQYF
16 | TRBJ2-3 | TRBD2 | TRBV5-1 | - | TGCGCCAGCAGCACGGGACTAGCGGGGGGACCTACTACGCAGTATTTT | CASSTGLAGGPTTQYF
14 | TRBJ2-7 | - | TRBV12-3/TRBV12-4 | - | TGTGCCAGCAGTTTGGTACCCACCCGATACGAGCAGTACTTC | CASSLVPTRYEQYF
15 | TRBJ2-7 | - | TRBV19 | once | TGTGCCAGTAGTCCCGGACGGGACAAACCCTACGAGCAGTACTTC | CASSPGRDKPYEQYF
14 | TRBJ1-2 | - | TRBV29-1 | - | TGCAGCGCCCAAAAGATCCTACTGAACTATGGCTACACCTTC | CSAQKILLNYGYTF
14 | TRBJ2-5 | - | TRBV7-9 | once | TGTGCCAGCAGCTTCACTGAGTACCAAGAGACCCAGTACTTC | CASSFTEYQETQYF